The sequence of this T cell receptor (beta chain) was determined in a study of blood T cell repertoires in COVID-19. Overall study context: Specimens from acute and convalescent COVID-19 originated in the United States, Italy and Spain. PBMCs, B-cell-depleted T cells, or T cells provided the cDNA or gDNA that made up the material.

Methods used by the authors: Amplification from reference gene primers served as the basis for estimated nucleated cell counts. Repertoires were generated with immunoSEQ multiplex PCR, while TCRdb's copy carries only in-frame clones and drops some. V, J and clone size are those of that table, while D and trimming were read from the DNA. The sample has some 71,000 clones, roughly 82% seen once. Sequenced input: peripheral blood. This clonotype originated in a woman aged 45-65 years with acute or convalescent COVID-19.

The CDR3 is CASHVAGGSEQYF. As DNA, the CDR3 is TGTGCCAGCCACGTGGCGGGAGGTAGCGAGCAGTACTTC. This rearrangement joins TRBV27 to TRBJ2-7, with TRBD2 matching 8 bases. V shed 8 bases and J 6 bases; nucleotides not matched to a gene: 9. The CDR3 spans 13 residues. Looked up from germline, CDR1 is MNHEY and CDR2 is SMNVEV (reference sequence).